This T cell receptor (beta chain) was obtained from a study of shared clonotypes between healthy human individuals. The V gene's germline CDR1 is MNHEY and CDR2 SMNVEV (reference sequence). This CDR3 has 12 amino acids. V was cut by 7 bases and J by 5 bases, with 11 bases left in between. The run depth of the assay was deep. Assay used: immunoSEQ multiplex PCR; TCRdb lists only in-frame clones, some missing. The data show about 2.4 million clones, 93% seen once. The clonotype originates from a young man in good health. Some clones in this sample may be carry-over from other donors' samples. Sequencing was performed on naive CD4+ T cells from PBMCs. Described subset: CD45RA+ positively selected. V usage is TRBV27 and J usage is TRBJ1-1; D remains unclear. In nucleotides, the CDR3 is TGTGCCAGCAAGGAAAGAGGGACTGAAGCTTTCTTT. This encodes CASKERGTEAFF.